A single sample is the source of the 2 T cell receptor beta chains below, sequenced in a study of T-cell memory formation after mild COVID-19. Each CDR3 protein is one row after TCRdb ran MiXCR on the 5' RACE reads. The repertoire consists of roughly 300,000 distinct CDR3 sequences, with 8% to 9% occurring once and the leading ten covering about 22%. Sequences were obtained from PBMCs or a T cell subset sorted from them (not recorded which). The receptors come from a man aged 18 to 29 who had mild COVID-19 (a few samples of this study predate the infection). Cell type and time point are not known.

This clonotype was seen many times. The rearrangement uses TRBV6-6 and TRBJ1-1, with D uncertain. This CDR3 comprises 12 residues. The V end was cut by 6 bases, the J end by 1 base, with 6 bases between. CDR1 and CDR2 (germline): MNHNY, SVGAGI (reference sequence). The CDR3 nucleotides read TGTGCCAGCAGGGAGTCGAACACTGAAGCTTTCTTT. Translation: CASRESNTEAFF.

V and J are TRBV5-6 and TRBJ2-5, with TRBD2 as a possible D gene (6 bases). There are 14 residues in the CDR3. Between the trimmed V and J ends, which lost 4 bases and 2 bases, there was a span of 12 bases. CDR1 is SGHDT and CDR2 is YYEEEE in the germline V gene. Written as DNA, the CDR3 is TGTGCCAGCAGCATAGTAGGGAGGCAAGAGACCCAGTACTTC. Protein: CASSIVGRQETQYF.